The present entry profiles one T cell receptor beta chain with its context. Its antigen is still unknown. The data originate from a study of blood T cells in healthy people across ages. Study-wide results and limits: Observed TCR beta diversity per million T cells went down as age went up. This fall followed a roughly linear course with age.

Every sample yielded at least 6.5 million isolated PBMCs. Primers used in a second PCR of roughly 7 to 11 cycles were a sample-barcoded 5' primer and a J-beta primer mix. Every single cDNA molecule received a tag from a template-switch adaptor with 12 random nucleotides. TCRdb re-analysed the 5' RACE reads in MiXCR, keeping a single row per CDR3 protein. The table includes around 1,800,000 distinct CDR3 sequences, roughly 43% detected once. Germline-derived CDR1 and CDR2 are SGHNT and YENEEA. Between the trimmed V and J ends, which lost 8 bases and 14 bases, there was a span of 22 bases. The CDR3 covers 14 residues.

The chain is built from TRBV11-3 and TRBJ1-6; D is perhaps TRBD1 (5 bases). The material sequenced was blood. The source of this sequence is a human donor in good health. The DNA of the CDR3 is TGTGCCAGCTCCCTCTCAGGGCCAACTTCGTCCCTCCACTTT. Translating gives CASSLSGPTSSLHF.